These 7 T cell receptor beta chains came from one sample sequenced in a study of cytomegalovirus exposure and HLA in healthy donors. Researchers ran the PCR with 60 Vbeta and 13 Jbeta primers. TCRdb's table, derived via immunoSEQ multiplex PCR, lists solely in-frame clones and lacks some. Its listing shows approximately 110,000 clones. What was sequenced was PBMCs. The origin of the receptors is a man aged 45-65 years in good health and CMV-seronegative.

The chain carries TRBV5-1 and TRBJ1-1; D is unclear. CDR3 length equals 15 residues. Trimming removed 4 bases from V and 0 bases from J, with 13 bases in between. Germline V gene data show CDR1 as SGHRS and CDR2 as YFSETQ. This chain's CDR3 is CASSPLHYMNTEAFF. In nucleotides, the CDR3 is TGCGCCAGCAGCCCCCTACACTACATGAACACTGAAGCTTTCTTT.

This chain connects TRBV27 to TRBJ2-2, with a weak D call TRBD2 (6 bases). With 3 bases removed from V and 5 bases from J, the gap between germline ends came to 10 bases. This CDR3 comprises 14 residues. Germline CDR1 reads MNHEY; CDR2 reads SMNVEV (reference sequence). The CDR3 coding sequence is TGTGCCAGCAGTTTTGAGGGGAGGACCGGGGAGCTGTTTTTT. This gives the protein CASSFEGRTGELFF.

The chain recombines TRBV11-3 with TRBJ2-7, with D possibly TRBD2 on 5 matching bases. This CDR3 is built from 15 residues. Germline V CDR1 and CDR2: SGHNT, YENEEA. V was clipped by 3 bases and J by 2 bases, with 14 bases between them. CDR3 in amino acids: CASSLEAGKTYEQYF. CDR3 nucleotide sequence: TGTGCCAGCAGCTTGGAGGCAGGAAAGACCTACGAGCAGTACTTC.

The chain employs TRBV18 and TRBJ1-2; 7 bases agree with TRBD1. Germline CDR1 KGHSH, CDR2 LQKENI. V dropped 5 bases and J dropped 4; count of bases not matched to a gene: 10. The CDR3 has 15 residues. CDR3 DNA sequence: TGTGCCAGCTCAATAACCTACCGGGACAGCTATGGCTACACCTTC. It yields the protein CASSITYRDSYGYTF.

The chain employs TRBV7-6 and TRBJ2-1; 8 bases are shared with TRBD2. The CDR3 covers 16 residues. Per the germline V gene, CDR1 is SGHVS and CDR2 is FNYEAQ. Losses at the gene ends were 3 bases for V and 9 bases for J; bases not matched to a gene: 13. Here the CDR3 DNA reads TGTGCCAGCAGCTTGGGGTCCGGGGGGGGCCGGAGTGAGCAGTTCTTC. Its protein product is CASSLGSGGGRSEQFF.

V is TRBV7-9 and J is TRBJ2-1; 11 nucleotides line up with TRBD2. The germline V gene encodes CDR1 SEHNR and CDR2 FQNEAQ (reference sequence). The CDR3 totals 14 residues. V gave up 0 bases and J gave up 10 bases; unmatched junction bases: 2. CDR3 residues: CASSLATSGMEQFF. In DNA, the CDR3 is TGTGCCAGCAGCTTAGCGACTAGCGGGATGGAGCAGTTCTTC. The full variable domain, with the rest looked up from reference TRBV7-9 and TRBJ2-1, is DTGVSQNPRHKITKRGQNVTFRCDPISEHNRLYWYRQTLGQGPEFLTYFQNEAQLEKSRLLSDRFSAERPKGSFSTLEIQRTEQGDSAMYLCASSLATSGMEQFFGPGTRLTVL.

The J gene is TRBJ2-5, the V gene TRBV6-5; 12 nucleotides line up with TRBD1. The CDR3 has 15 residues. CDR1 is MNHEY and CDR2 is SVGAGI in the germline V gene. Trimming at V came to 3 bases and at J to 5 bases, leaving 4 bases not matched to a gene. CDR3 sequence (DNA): TGTGCCAGCAGTTATTCCGGGACAGGGGGCGAGACCCAGTACTTC. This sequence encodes CASSYSGTGGETQYF.